A selection of T cell receptor beta chains follows, all from one sample in a study of OX40 agonist ivuxolimab in advanced cancers. TCRdb's copy holds only in-frame clones and misses some; the assay was immunoSEQ multiplex PCR. This sample yields approximately 57,000 clones, of which roughly 86% are seen a single time; around 10% belongs to the top ten. The material sequenced was CD4+ or CD8+ T cells sorted from blood, taken in a trial of the OX40 agonist ivuxolimab. These receptors all come from an adult with an advanced solid tumor such as melanoma, head and neck, liver or kidney cancer. Each CDR3 is given with its conserved first and last residue. D genes are given only for firm matches. The size of a clone is reported for some rows only, either as once, few or many, or as a class for expanded clones.

>-|TRBJ1-1|-|TRBV4-1
CASSQDAGFGTEAFF
TGCGCCAGCAGCCAAGATGCAGGGTTTGGCACTGAAGCTTTCTTT
>-|TRBJ2-1|-|TRBV19
CASTIGGGINEQFF
TGTGCCAGTACCATAGGGGGAGGGATAAATGAGCAGTTCTTC
>-|TRBJ2-1|-|TRBV5-1
CASSFRWGNEQFF
TGCGCCAGCAGCTTCCGTTGGGGGAATGAGCAGTTCTTC
>TRBD1|TRBJ1-5|-|TRBV5-6
CASSVDRGGGPQHF
TGTGCCAGCAGCGTAGACAGGGGGGGTGGACCCCAGCATTTT
>-|TRBJ1-5|-|TRBV7-6
CASSLRHGGDQPQHF
TGTGCCAGCAGCTTAAGGCATGGAGGGGACCAGCCCCAGCATTTT
>TRBD2|TRBJ2-7|-|TRBV5-1
CASSWTGGRLSYEQYF
TGCGCCAGCAGCTGGACGGGGGGGAGGCTCTCCTACGAGCAGTACTTC
>-|TRBJ1-2|-|TRBV6-1
CASSESPTPNYGYTF
TGTGCCAGCAGTGAATCGCCTACTCCTAACTATGGCTACACCTTC
>-|TRBJ1-1|-|TRBV14
CASSPLGENTEAFF
TGTGCCAGCAGCCCCCTCGGAGAGAACACTGAAGCTTTCTTT
>-|TRBJ1-4|-|TRBV6-4
CATLRPRGTNEKLFF
TGTGCCACTTTAAGGCCCCGGGGGACGAATGAAAAACTGTTTTTT
>-|TRBJ1-1|-|TRBV6-5
CASSYSTTTRSFF
TGTGCCAGCAGTTACTCGACGACAACCCGATCTTTCTTT
>-|TRBJ2-5|-|TRBV4-1
CASSQEGLEETQYF
TGCGCCAGCAGCCAAGAGGGGTTGGAAGAGACCCAGTACTTC
>-|TRBJ1-2|-|TRBV30
CAWSESGGADLGYTF
TGTGCCTGGAGTGAATCCGGAGGGGCCGATCTAGGCTACACCTTC
>TRBD2|TRBJ2-5|-|TRBV7-8
CASMTSAEETQYF
TGTGCCAGCATGACTAGCGCCGAAGAGACCCAGTACTTC
>-|TRBJ1-5|-|TRBV6-5
CASRTTDSNQPQHF
TGTGCCAGCAGGACTACGGACAGTAATCAGCCCCAGCATTTT
>-|TRBJ2-1|-|TRBV5-1
CASSLEGGYNEQFF
TGCGCCAGCAGCTTGGAAGGAGGGTACAATGAGCAGTTCTTC
>-|TRBJ2-1|-|TRBV7-3
CASSLGYRDTSGEQFF
TGTGCCAGCAGCTTAGGATACCGGGACACTTCCGGGGAGCAGTTCTTC
>-|TRBJ2-7|-|TRBV19
CASSIIIDSYEQYF
TGTGCCAGTAGTATAATTATTGACTCCTACGAGCAGTACTTC
>TRBD1|TRBJ1-2|-|TRBV5-4
CASSLEGGQGNTF
TGTGCCAGCAGCTTGGAGGGGGGACAGGGGAACACCTTC
>-|TRBJ2-7|-|TRBV7-8
CASVDVGYEQYF
TGTGCCAGCGTTGATGTGGGCTACGAGCAGTACTTC
>TRBD2|TRBJ2-1|once|TRBV6-6
CASSPLAGGVDEQFF
TGTGCCAGCAGTCCTCTAGCGGGAGGGGTGGATGAGCAGTTCTTC
>TRBD1|TRBJ1-3|-|TRBV10-1
CASRAPRQGETGNTIYF
TGCGCCAGCAGGGCCCCGCGACAGGGGGAAACTGGAAACACCATATATTTT
>-|TRBJ2-7|-|TRBV11-2
CASSERDTYEQYF
TGTGCCAGCAGCGAACGGGACACTTACGAGCAGTACTTC
>-|TRBJ2-7|-|TRBV19
CASSIQDSPPYEQYF
TGTGCCAGTAGTATCCAGGACAGCCCCCCCTACGAGCAGTACTTC
>-|TRBJ2-7|few|TRBV14
CASSPSSREQYF
TGTGCCAGCAGCCCCTCTAGTCGCGAGCAGTACTTC
>-|TRBJ2-2|-|TRBV9
CASRQKDGSRGTGELFF
TGTGCCAGCCGACAGAAAGACGGGAGCCGGGGTACCGGGGAGCTGTTTTTT
>-|TRBJ1-2|-|TRBV7-9
CASSLKQTLTDYGYTF
TGTGCCAGCAGCTTAAAACAGACCTTGACAGACTATGGCTACACCTTC
>-|TRBJ1-2|few|TRBV9
CASSGTRLYGYTF
TGTGCCAGCAGCGGGACACGCCTCTATGGCTACACCTTC
>-|TRBJ2-1|few|TRBV10-3
CAISEPLTRDEQFF
TGTGCCATCAGTGAGCCTTTAACTAGGGATGAGCAGTTCTTC
>TRBD1|TRBJ2-1|-|TRBV6-1
CASSAGTVGDIGIYNEQFF
TGTGCCAGCAGTGCCGGGACAGTCGGGGATATCGGGATATACAATGAGCAGTTCTTC
>TRBD2|TRBJ2-3|-|TRBV7-8
CASSLELADSSTDTQYF
TGTGCCAGCAGCTTGGAACTAGCGGATTCTAGCACAGATACGCAGTATTTT
>-|TRBJ2-1|-|TRBV6-5
CASSGQASEQFF
TGTGCCAGCAGTGGGCAGGCTAGTGAGCAGTTCTTC
>-|TRBJ1-5|-|TRBV28
CASSLTVNSNQPQHF
TGTGCCAGCAGTTTAACAGTCAATAGCAATCAGCCCCAGCATTTT
>-|TRBJ2-7|few|TRBV30
CAWAQGYEQYF
TGTGCCTGGGCCCAGGGGTACGAGCAGTACTTC
>TRBD1|TRBJ2-1|-|TRBV7-6
CASSKTGAGYNEQFF
TGTGCCAGCAGCAAGACAGGGGCGGGGTACAATGAGCAGTTCTTC
>TRBD2|TRBJ2-1|once|TRBV5-1
CASSWGAGFEQFF
TGCGCCAGCAGCTGGGGAGCGGGGTTTGAGCAGTTCTTC
>-|TRBJ1-3|-|TRBV6-5
CASSTGTYGNTIYF
TGTGCCAGCAGCACCGGAACCTACGGAAACACCATATATTTT
>-|TRBJ2-1|-|TRBV9
CASSAGTDSYNEQFF
TGTGCCAGCAGCGCTGGGACGGACTCCTACAATGAGCAGTTCTTC
>TRBD1|TRBJ2-5|-|TRBV7-9
CASSPRTGIALETQYF
TGTGCCAGCAGCCCTCGGACAGGAATAGCTTTGGAGACCCAGTACTTC
>-|TRBJ2-7|-|TRBV6-1
CASSDSHSYEQYF
TGTGCCAGTTCCGACAGTCACTCCTACGAGCAGTACTTC
>TRBD2|TRBJ2-2|-|TRBV27
CASSTSGGGTGELFF
TGTGCCAGCAGCACGTCGGGAGGCGGCACCGGGGAGCTGTTTTTT
>-|TRBJ2-7|-|TRBV6-5
CASSLNSDSFSYEQYF
TGTGCCAGCAGTTTGAACTCAGACAGTTTCTCCTACGAGCAGTACTTC
>-|TRBJ2-5|-|TRBV9
CASSAGGNYQETQYF
TGTGCCAGCAGCGCGGGCGGCAACTACCAAGAGACCCAGTACTTC
>-|TRBJ1-5|-|TRBV7-9
CASSLRGDQPQHF
TGTGCCAGCAGCCTAAGGGGGGATCAGCCCCAGCATTTT
>-|TRBJ1-5|-|TRBV6-1
CASSESAALSNQPQHF
TGTGCCAGCAGTGAATCGGCAGCCCTTAGCAATCAGCCCCAGCATTTT
>TRBD1|TRBJ1-2|-|TRBV5-6
CASSLPGQGATNYGYTF
TGTGCCAGCAGCTTACCGGGACAGGGGGCTACTAACTATGGCTACACCTTC
>-|TRBJ2-7|-|TRBV27
CASSLNLAGGDEQYF
TGTGCCAGCAGTTTAAATCTAGCAGGAGGCGACGAGCAGTACTTC
>TRBD1|TRBJ1-1|-|TRBV6-6
CASSYYYRQGNTEAFF
TGTGCCAGCAGTTACTACTACCGACAGGGAAACACTGAAGCTTTCTTT
>-|TRBJ1-1|-|TRBV5-6
CASRGWASSTEAFF
TGTGCCAGCAGGGGATGGGCCAGCTCAACTGAAGCTTTCTTT
>TRBD1|TRBJ1-1|medium-sized|TRBV5-5
CASRLQEGATEAFF
TGTGCCAGCAGATTGCAGGAGGGGGCGACTGAAGCTTTCTTT
>-|TRBJ1-4|-|TRBV9
CASSVSGNLWSNEKLFF
TGTGCCAGCAGCGTATCGGGCAATCTTTGGTCTAATGAAAAACTGTTTTTT
>-|TRBJ2-7|-|TRBV4-3
CASSQEWSYEQYF
TGCGCCAGCAGCCAAGAATGGTCCTACGAGCAGTACTTC